This record looks at one T cell receptor (beta chain) sequence and its context. What it binds is not known. Time point meaning: newly diagnosed GD, antithyroid drugs for less than 3 months. PBMC RNA was the source of the TCR library. The data originate from a study of regulatory T cells in long-lasting Graves disease. For the study at large: Graves' patients who were just diagnosed had used antithyroid drugs for under 3 months.

Through Arm-PCR of CDR3 regions and iRepertoire HTBI primers, TCR beta libraries were built. Each CDR3 protein gets one entry after TCRdb re-called the multiplex PCR reads with MiXCR. The data show 530,000 or so distinct CDR3 sequences, with 15% to 20% seen just once and 9.5% to 15% held by the top ten. Findings and caveats of the study: When disease was persistent, TRBV28, TRBJ1-2 and TRBJ2-5 were the favored segments. Sample size was small, which may have lowered accuracy.

CDR3 length: 13 amino acids. V lost 6 bases to trimming and J lost 2 bases; unmatched junction nucleotides: 6. Per germline, CDR1 SQVTM and CDR2 ANQGSEA. These same records also appear under a second study, on T cells in Graves' hyperthyroidism and ophthalmopathy. This second report adds: Among thyroid clonotypes expanded above 0.001, most also appeared in blood.

The chain has TRBV29-1 and TRBJ1-2; 7 bases are a match to TRBD1. The material was peripheral blood mononuclear cells (PBMCs), obtained at new diagnosis, from a patient treated with antithyroid drugs. This receptor was obtained from a man younger than 35 with Graves disease. This CDR3 is CSVAPDRNYGYTF. The CDR3 bases are TGCAGCGTGGCACCGGACAGGAACTATGGCTACACCTTC.